The 2 T cell receptor beta chains presented below share a single source sample, sequenced in a study of OX40 agonist ivuxolimab in advanced cancers. Assay used: immunoSEQ multiplex PCR; TCRdb lists only in-frame clones, some missing. The table records 50,000 to 70,000 clones, 80% to 90% of them present only once. The sample consisted of CD4+ or CD8+ T cells sorted from blood, taken in a trial of the OX40 agonist ivuxolimab. The receptor source for this set is an adult with an advanced solid tumor such as melanoma, head and neck, liver or kidney cancer.

The CDR3 DNA reads TGTGCCAGCAGCACTAGCTCCTATAATTCACCCCTCCACTTT. This gives the protein CASSTSSYNSPLHF. This chain uses TRBV9 with TRBJ1-6; D not resolved. The CDR3 runs 14 residues. Germline CDR1 SGDLS, CDR2 YYNGEE. V gave up 4 bases and J gave up 0 bases, with 5 bases separating them.

This chain links TRBV13 with TRBJ1-1; TRBD1 might be the D (6 bases). This CDR3 contains 13 residues. Deletions cut 5 bases from V and 4 bases from J, with 11 bases between. CDR1 and CDR2 (germline): PRHDT, FYEKMQ (reference sequence). The CDR3 protein is CASSPRGGTEAFF. CDR3 in DNA: TGTGCCAGCAGCCCCAGGGGAGGCACTGAAGCTTTCTTT.